The entry below describes one TCR beta chain. Its antigen remains unidentified. These data originate in a study of shared clonotypes between healthy human individuals. General study findings and limits: Some clonotypes were shared by all four sorted-subset donors, while others were not shared. The non-shared ones had lower generation probabilities than the shared ones.

The protocol was immunoSEQ multiplex PCR, while the TCRdb copy is restricted to in-frame clones and leaves out a portion. The repertoire holds over 1.5 million clones, approximately 98% seen once, with less than 0.55% in the top ten. Germline V gene lookup returns CDR1 LNHNV and CDR2 YYDKDF (reference sequence). The CDR3 runs 14 residues. After removal of 1 base from V and 2 bases from J, the junction contained 2 bases not matched to a gene. This receptor was taken from a man aged 25-45 years in good health. The sample taken for sequencing was naive CD4+ T cells sorted from blood. Subset here: CD45RA+ positively selected. V gene TRBV15 combines with J gene TRBJ2-7; 7 bases fit TRBD1. CDR3 nucleotides: TGTGCCACCAGCAGAGGGGACAGAACCTACGAGCAGTACTTC. Its translation: CATSRGDRTYEQYF.